The T cell receptor beta chain under discussion was sequenced for a study of cytomegalovirus exposure and HLA in healthy donors. Per germline, CDR1 SGHDT and CDR2 YYEEEE. The CDR3 consists of 16 residues. Losses at the gene ends were 0 bases for V and 4 bases for J; bases not matched to a gene: 8. The PCR used 60 Vbeta and 13 Jbeta primers. Clones were read by immunoSEQ multiplex PCR, and TCRdb kept only the in-frame ones, dropping some. This table has about 160,000 clones, around 80% appearing once. Study findings and constraints: Later analysis associated a missense DCLRE1C variant with TCR beta V- and J-gene trimming. On later analysis, the bulk of CMV-associated TCR beta chains appeared to be HLA-restricted.

This clone was counted a few times. Its antigen is currently unknown. The V call is TRBV5-6, the J call TRBJ1-2; 8 bases map to TRBD1. The sequencing sample was made of PBMCs. The sequence was collected from a man younger than 30 in good health and CMV-seronegative. The CDR3 region is CASSLGRGRLSYGYTF. For the CDR3, the DNA is TGTGCCAGCAGCTTGGGCAGGGGGCGATTAAGCTATGGCTACACCTTC.